One and the same sample provided the 5 T cell receptor beta chains below, sequenced in a study of T cell repertoires in cytomegalovirus infection. MiXCR, applied by TCRdb to the reads, yields one record per CDR3 protein. This table holds just under 550,000 distinct CDR3 sequences, around a quarter found once. The sequencing input was PBMCs. The source of these receptors is a human donor in good health (CMV status not recorded). Some clones in this sample may be carry-over from other donors' samples.

This clonotype was recorded a few times. V is TRBV6-1 and J is TRBJ2-2, with 11 nucleotides matching TRBD2. There are 15 residues in the CDR3. CDR1 is MNHNS, CDR2 SASEGT, per germline. After removal of 6 bases from V and 7 bases from J, the junction contained 7 bases not matched to a gene. The CDR3 coding sequence is TGTGCCAGCAGGGTACTAGCGGGAGCGGTCGGGGAGCTGTTTTTT. Translation: CASRVLAGAVGELFF.

This chain connects TRBV20-1 to TRBJ2-1; 13 positions match TRBD2. Germline V gene data show CDR1 as DFQATT and CDR2 as SNEGSKA (reference sequence). CDR3 size: 15 residues. J gave up 8 bases and V 3 bases, and 7 bases lay outside the gene matches. The CDR3 protein is CSARGTSGKIDEQFF. The CDR3 bases are TGCAGTGCTAGGGGGACTAGCGGGAAGATAGATGAGCAGTTCTTC.

With regard to this clonotype: With a much larger clone just one base away, this may be a read error. The chain carries TRBV7-6 and TRBJ2-3; 9 nucleotides align to TRBD1. This CDR3 is built from 16 residues. CDR1 and CDR2 (germline): SGHVS, FNYEAQ. The CDR3 spells CGSSLWTGEAADTQYF. The CDR3 region has the DNA TGTGGCAGCAGTCTATGGACAGGGGAGGCGGCAGATACGCAGTATTTT.

In this sample, this clonotype turned up once. This chain connects TRBV11-2 to TRBJ1-3; possibly TRBD1 for D (5 bases). V dropped 2 bases and J dropped 3 bases, with 11 bases sitting between them. The CDR3 is made up of 15 amino acids. Germline assignment: CDR1 SGHAT and CDR2 FQNNGV. The CDR3 coding sequence is TGTGCCAGCAGCTTACTTACAGGAATTGGAAACACCATATATTTT. Protein: CASSLLTGIGNTIYF.

This clonotype was counted at least ten times. The chain recombines TRBV7-2 with TRBJ1-1; 8 bases line up with TRBD1. The trim removed 6 bases at V and 0 bases at J, leaving 6 bases unmatched. The CDR3 totals 15 residues. CDR1 is SGHTA, CDR2 FQGNSA, per germline. CDR3 bases: TGTGCCAGCAGTCCACAGGGGGGGATGAACACTGAAGCTTTCTTT. Encoded protein: CASSPQGGMNTEAFF.